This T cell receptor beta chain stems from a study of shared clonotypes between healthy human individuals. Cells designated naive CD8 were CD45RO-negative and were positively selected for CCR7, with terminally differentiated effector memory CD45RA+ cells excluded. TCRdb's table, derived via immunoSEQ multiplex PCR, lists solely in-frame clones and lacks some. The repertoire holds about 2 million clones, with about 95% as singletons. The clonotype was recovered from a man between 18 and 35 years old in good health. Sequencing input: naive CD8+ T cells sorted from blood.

CDR3 residues: CASSLARDGAYEQYF. DNA for the CDR3: TGTGCCAGCAGCTTGGCAAGGGACGGAGCCTACGAGCAGTACTTC. This chain connects TRBV5-5 to TRBJ2-7, with D perhaps assigned TRBD1 or TRBD2 (5 bases each). Germline V gene lookup returns CDR1 SGHKS and CDR2 YYEKEE (reference sequence). V dropped 0 bases and J dropped 2 bases, with 12 bases sitting between them. The length of the CDR3 is 15 residues.